This T cell receptor (beta chain) originates from a study of shared clonotypes between healthy human individuals. Deep was the level used in running the assay. When replicate PCRs were run on sorted subsets, they used 150 to 200 ng DNA, around 33,000 T cell genomes. Data came from immunoSEQ multiplex PCR; TCRdb stores just in-frame clones and leaves some out. The sample includes roughly 1.4 million clones, about 98.5% seen only once; the top ten take approximately 0.38%. The V gene's germline CDR1 is MNHEY and CDR2 SVGAGI. V lost 3 bases and J 10 bases, leaving 15 bases between the germline ends. This CDR3 spans 13 amino acids. Overall study results and limits: Clonotypes not shared had lower generation probabilities than those common to all four donors.

The donors, all of them Caucasian adults, lived in Nashville, Tennessee. As regards this clone: The target antigen is unknown.

This receptor was obtained from a man in his thirties or forties in good health. The chain is built from TRBV6-5 and TRBJ1-1, with D possibly TRBD1 on 5 matching bases. Material for sequencing was naive CD4+ T cells sorted from blood. Indicated subset: CD45RA+ positively selected. CDR3 residues: CASSYLGRGTAFF. CDR3 nucleotides: TGTGCCAGCAGTTATCTGGGGCGGGGAACAGCTTTCTTT.